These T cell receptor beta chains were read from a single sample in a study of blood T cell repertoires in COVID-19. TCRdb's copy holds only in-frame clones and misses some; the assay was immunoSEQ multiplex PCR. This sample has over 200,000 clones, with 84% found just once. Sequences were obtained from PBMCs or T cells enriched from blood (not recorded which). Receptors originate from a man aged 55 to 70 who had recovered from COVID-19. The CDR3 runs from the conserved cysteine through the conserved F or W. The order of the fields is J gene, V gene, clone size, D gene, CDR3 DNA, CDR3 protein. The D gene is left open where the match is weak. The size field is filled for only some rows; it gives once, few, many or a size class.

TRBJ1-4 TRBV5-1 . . TGCGCCAGCAGCCCGTCTGGACAGAAGAATGAAAAACTGTTTTTT CASSPSGQKNEKLFF
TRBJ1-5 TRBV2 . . TGTGCCAGCAAGGGCAGGGAAGCGAATCCTAATCAGCCCCAGCATTTT CASKGREANPNQPQHF
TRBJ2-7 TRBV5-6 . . TGTGCCAGCAGCTTGGTGGGGGGGGCGAGCTACGAGCAGTACTTC CASSLVGGASYEQYF
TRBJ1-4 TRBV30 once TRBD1 TGTGCCTGGAGAAAAAGGACAGGGGGCGGCGAAAAACTGTTTTTT CAWRKRTGGGEKLFF
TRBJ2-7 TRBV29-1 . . TGCAGCGTTGAAAAGGTACCGGGATCCTACGAGCAGTACTTC CSVEKVPGSYEQYF
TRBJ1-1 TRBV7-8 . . TGTGCCAGCAGCCCCCCATCCCCCAGGGTGGCTAACACTGAAGCTTTCTTT CASSPPSPRVANTEAFF
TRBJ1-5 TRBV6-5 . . TGTGCCAGCAGTTACTCACAGATCGATCAGCCCCAGCATTTT CASSYSQIDQPQHF
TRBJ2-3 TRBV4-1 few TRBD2 TGCGCCAGCAGCCAAGAGAGACTAGCGGGGGCAAATACGCAGTATTTT CASSQERLAGANTQYF
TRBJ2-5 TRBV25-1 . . TGTGCCAGCAGTGAAGAGCCAGGGAAAGAGACCCAGTACTTC CASSEEPGKETQYF
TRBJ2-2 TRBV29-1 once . TGCAGCGGGCAGGGATTCGGGGAGCTGTTTTTT CSGQGFGELFF
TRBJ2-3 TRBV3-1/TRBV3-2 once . TGTGCCAGCAGCCAAGTCTCATTAGCGGAACCTAGCACAGATACGCAGTATTTT CASSQVSLAEPSTDTQYF
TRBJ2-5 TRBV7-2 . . TGTGCCAGCAGCTTCCAAAATAGGTTCGGGGAGACCCAGTACTTC CASSFQNRFGETQYF
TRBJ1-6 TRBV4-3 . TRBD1 TGCGCCAGCAGCCAACAAGGACAGGGGGCATCACCCCTCCACTTT CASSQQGQGASPLHF
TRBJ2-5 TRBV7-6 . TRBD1 TGTGCCAGCAGCCCAGGACAGGGCCCCGGGGAGACCCAGTACTTC CASSPGQGPGETQYF
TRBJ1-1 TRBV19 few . TGTGCCAGTAGTGTACCCAGGGGTAGTCCTGAAGCTTTCTTT CASSVPRGSPEAFF
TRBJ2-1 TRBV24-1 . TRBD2 TGTGCCACCAGTGATCCAGGGACTAGCGGGAGTGAGCAGTTCTTC CATSDPGTSGSEQFF
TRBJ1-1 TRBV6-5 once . TGTGCCAGCAGGGGAGGCACTGAAGCTTTCTTT CASRGGTEAFF
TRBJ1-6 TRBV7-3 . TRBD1 TGTGCCAGCAGCTCCGGGACAGTCGGCTCACCCCTCCACTTT CASSSGTVGSPLHF
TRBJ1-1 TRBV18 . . TGTGCCAGCTCCCCCGGGGTTATCGGGACTGAAGCTTTCTTT CASSPGVIGTEAFF
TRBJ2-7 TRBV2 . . TGTGCCACCTCCAGTTATGCGGTTTCCTACGAGCAGTACTTC CATSSYAVSYEQYF
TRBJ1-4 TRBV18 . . TGTGCCAGCTCAAGGACAACAACTAATGAAAAACTGTTTTTT CASSRTTTNEKLFF
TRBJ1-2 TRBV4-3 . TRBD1 TGCGCCAGCAGCCAAGATTTAGTCCAGGGGGCGGTTGGCTACACCTTC CASSQDLVQGAVGYTF
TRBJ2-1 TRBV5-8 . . TGTGCCAGCAGCTTGTGGCTGCCTTCCTACAATGAGCAGTTCTTC CASSLWLPSYNEQFF
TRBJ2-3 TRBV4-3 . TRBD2 TGCGCCAGCAGCCCCGGGACTAGCGGCACAGATACGCAGTATTTT CASSPGTSGTDTQYF
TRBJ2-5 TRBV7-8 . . TGTGCCAGCAGCAACGACGTCCTGGAGTCCCAGTACTTC CASSNDVLESQYF
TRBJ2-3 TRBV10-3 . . TGTGCCATCAGTGAGTCAGGGGGTAGCACAGATACGCAGTATTTT CAISESGGSTDTQYF
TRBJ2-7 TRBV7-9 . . TGTGCCAGCAGCTTAGGCGCGCCAGGGCGTTACGAGCAGTACTTC CASSLGAPGRYEQYF
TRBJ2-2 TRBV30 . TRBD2 TGTGCCTGGAGTGAAGCCGGGAGGGGCGCGAACACCGGGGAGCTGTTTTTT CAWSEAGRGANTGELFF
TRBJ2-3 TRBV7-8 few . TGTGCCAGCAGCCGGGGGAGATCGGGCGGGGATACGCAGTATTTT CASSRGRSGGDTQYF
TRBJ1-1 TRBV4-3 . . TGCGCCAGCAGCCAAGATATTAACAGGGCCGGGGCTGAAGCTTTCTTT CASSQDINRAGAEAFF
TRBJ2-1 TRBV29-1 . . TGCAGCGTTGAAGCTGTTCTTGCGGGGGCCGACTACAATGAGCAGTTCTTC CSVEAVLAGADYNEQFF
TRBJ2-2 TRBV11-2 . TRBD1 TGTGCCAGCACCAAAGACGGGACAGGGGTTGGCACCGGGGAGCTGTTTTTT CASTKDGTGVGTGELFF
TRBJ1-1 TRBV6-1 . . TGTGCCAGCAGTGAACAAAACACTGAAGCTTTCTTT CASSEQNTEAFF
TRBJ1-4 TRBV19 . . TGTGCCAGTAGCCTAACTAATGAAAAACTGTTTTTT CASSLTNEKLFF
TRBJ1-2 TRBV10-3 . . TGTGCCATCAGTGAGTTCCTAGAGAACTATGGCTACACCTTC CAISEFLENYGYTF
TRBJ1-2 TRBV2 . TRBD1 TGTGCCAGCAGCCCGCAGGGGGCGAACTATGGCTACACCTTC CASSPQGANYGYTF
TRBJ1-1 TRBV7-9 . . TGTGCCAGCAGCACACTACGGGGGAGGGGCACTGAAGCTTTCTTT CASSTLRGRGTEAFF
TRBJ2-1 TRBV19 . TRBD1 TGTGCCAGTAGTATGGACCGGGACAGAAACAATGAGCAGTTCTTC CASSMDRDRNNEQFF
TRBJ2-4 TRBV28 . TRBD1 TGTGCCAGCAGTACGACAGGGGTAGCCAAAAACATTCAGTACTTC CASSTTGVAKNIQYF
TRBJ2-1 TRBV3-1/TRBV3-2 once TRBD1 TGTGCCAGCAGCCAAGGTTTAGGAACGGGACAGGGCAATGAGCAGTTCTTC CASSQGLGTGQGNEQFF
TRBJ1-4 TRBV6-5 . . TGTGCCAGCGGCTCAGGGGATTTTTTCGAAAAACTGTTTTTT CASGSGDFFEKLFF
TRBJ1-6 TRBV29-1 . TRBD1 TGCAGCGTCCGACAGGGAAATTCACCCCTCCACTTT CSVRQGNSPLHF
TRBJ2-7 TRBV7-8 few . TGTGCCAGCAGCCCCCCCAGGGCCAACGAGCAGTACTTC CASSPPRANEQYF
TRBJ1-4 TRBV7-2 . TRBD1 TGTGCCAGCAGCGAAGGGGGCAGGGGAAGAGAAAAACTGTTTTTT CASSEGGRGREKLFF
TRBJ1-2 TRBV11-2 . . TGTGCCAGCAGCTCGGACAGACTGAACTATGGCTACACCTTC CASSSDRLNYGYTF
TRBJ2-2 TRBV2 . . TGTGCCAGCAGGACAGGACATACCGGGGAGCTGTTTTTT CASRTGHTGELFF
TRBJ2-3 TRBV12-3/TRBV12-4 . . TGTGCCAGCAGTCAACAGGGTGGAGATACGCAGTATTTT CASSQQGGDTQYF
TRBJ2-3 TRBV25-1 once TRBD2 TGTGCCAGCAGTAGCGGGGGCCGCCCTGAATATACGCAGTATTTT CASSSGGRPEYTQYF
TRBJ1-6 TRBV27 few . TGTGCCAGCAGTTTAGGAACAGGGAATTCCTATAATTCACCCCTCCACTTT CASSLGTGNSYNSPLHF
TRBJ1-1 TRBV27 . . TGTGCCAGCAGTTTGCGGCGGGATCACTCTGAAGCTTTCTTT CASSLRRDHSEAFF